What follows are 31 T cell receptor beta chains derived from one specimen sequenced in a study of blood T cell repertoires in COVID-19. Produced via immunoSEQ multiplex PCR; TCRdb's table is partial and in-frame only. The sample yields a few hundred thousand clones, approximately 90% seen once. Sequenced material: PBMCs or T cells enriched from blood (not recorded which). These receptors were taken from a woman in her forties or fifties who had recovered from COVID-19.

The CDR3 nucleotides read TGTGCCAGCAGTTTGAGTGGCAATCAGCCCCAGCATTTT. Protein: CASSLSGNQPQHF. J is TRBJ1-5 and V is TRBV2; D call uncertain. CDR1 SNHLY and CDR2 FYNNEI come from the germline V gene. V gave up 5 bases and J gave up 2 bases, with 7 bases separating them. This CDR3 has 13 residues.

The DNA for the CDR3 is TGTGCCAGCACAACAGGGACAGGGGGACGCCAGGAAGCTTTCTTT. Its translation: CASTTGTGGRQEAFF. V usage is TRBV28 and J usage is TRBJ1-1; TRBD1 aligns across 11 bases. Trimming at V came to 7 bases and at J to 8 bases, leaving 12 bases not matched to a gene. The CDR3 loop spans 15 amino acids. Germline CDR1 MDHEN, CDR2 SYDVKM.

The chain is built from TRBV11-2 and TRBJ2-7, with TRBD1 identical over 9 bases. The CDR3 is 13 residues long. Per the germline V gene, CDR1 is SGHAT and CDR2 is FQNNGV. V was pared by 5 bases and J by 2 bases, with 1 base of the junction left unmatched. The CDR3 loop reads CASSRDRAYEQYF. The CDR3 DNA reads as TGTGCCAGCAGCCGGGACAGGGCCTACGAGCAGTACTTC.

The V and J genes are TRBV7-9 and TRBJ1-3; 7 bases are shared with TRBD1. Trimming removed 1 base from V and 6 bases from J; junction bases left unmatched: 6. The CDR3 sequence is 15 residues long. Germline-derived CDR1 and CDR2 are SEHNR and FQNEAQ (reference sequence). CDR3 amino acids: CASSLGVTGINTIYF. The CDR3 nucleotides are TGTGCCAGCAGCTTAGGTGTGACAGGGATAAACACCATATATTTT.

The rearrangement joins TRBV9 to TRBJ1-5, with D unclear. The germline gives CDR1 SGDLS, CDR2 YYNGEE. The CDR3 consists of 15 residues. V lost 0 bases and J 5 bases, leaving 12 bases between the germline ends. The CDR3 sequence is CASSVEAGDHQPQHF. The CDR3, as DNA: TGTGCCAGCAGCGTAGAGGCCGGGGATCATCAGCCCCAGCATTTT.

The genes are TRBV4-1 and TRBJ1-4; D remains unclear. V lost 4 bases and J lost 0, with 9 bases in between. The CDR3 spans 15 residues. Germline CDR1 reads MGHRA; CDR2 reads YSYEKL. The CDR3 reads CASSPGPATNEKLFF. CDR3 bases: TGCGCCAGCAGCCCTGGGCCTGCAACTAATGAAAAACTGTTTTTT.

This clone has just a few counts. The chain has TRBV5-4 and TRBJ2-1; TRBD2 aligns across 8 bases. The CDR3 runs 17 residues. V shed 2 bases, J shed 8 bases, and the junction held 15 bases outside the gene matches. Germline assignment: CDR1 SGHNT and CDR2 YYREEE (reference sequence). The CDR3 loop reads CASSLSGRRPTADEQFF. The CDR3 coding sequence is TGTGCCAGCAGCTTAAGCGGGAGAAGGCCAACAGCGGATGAGCAGTTCTTC.

The genes are TRBV7-9 and TRBJ1-1, with 9 bases lining up with TRBD1. Germline V CDR1 and CDR2: SEHNR, FQNEAQ (reference sequence). V was pared by 2 bases and J by 10 bases, with 5 bases of the junction left unmatched. The CDR3 loop spans 13 amino acids. The CDR3 nucleotides read TGTGCCAGCAGCTTATCACAGGGGGCTGGAGCTTTCTTT. It yields the protein CASSLSQGAGAFF.

This chain links TRBV2 with TRBJ2-1; 11 nucleotides line up with TRBD1. Losses at the gene ends were 6 bases for V and 2 bases for J; bases not matched to a gene: 6. Looked up from germline, CDR1 is SNHLY and CDR2 is FYNNEI. The length of the CDR3 is 16 residues. The CDR3 nucleotides read TGTGCCAGCAGAGGTTTGGACAGGGGGCCCTACAATGAGCAGTTCTTC. Translated: CASRGLDRGPYNEQFF.

V is TRBV28 and J is TRBJ2-1, with TRBD2 matching 7 bases. The CDR3 has 14 amino acids. Germline V gene data show CDR1 as MDHEN and CDR2 as SYDVKM. V lost 2 bases to trimming and J lost 7 bases; unmatched junction nucleotides: 5. This CDR3 reads CASSLAGERNEQFF. For the CDR3, the DNA is TGTGCCAGCAGTTTAGCGGGAGAACGTAATGAGCAGTTCTTC.

The chain links TRBV14 to TRBJ2-5; D call uncertain. CDR1 and CDR2 (germline): SGHDN, FVKESK. Trimming took off 1 base at V and 1 base at J, with 4 bases between the two ends. The CDR3 has 13 residues. CDR3 sequence: CASSQGLQETQYF. The CDR3 DNA is TGTGCCAGCAGCCAAGGACTCCAAGAGACCCAGTACTTC.

This clone was seen only once. The rearrangement links TRBV9 to TRBJ2-3, with D possibly TRBD2 on 5 matching bases. Per germline, CDR1 SGDLS and CDR2 YYNGEE. CDR3 length: 15 amino acids. V was trimmed by 4 bases and J by 0 bases, leaving 12 bases between them. DNA for the CDR3: TGTGCCAGCAGCTACCAAGAGGGTAGCACAGATACGCAGTATTTT. Amino acids: CASSYQEGSTDTQYF.

This chain connects TRBV28 to TRBJ2-7; D unclear. In germline, CDR1 is MDHEN, CDR2 SYDVKM. V lost 5 bases, J lost 2 bases, and 13 bases lay in between. The CDR3 extends over 14 amino acids. CDR3 amino acids: CASSLDQSPYEQYF. The CDR3 DNA reads as TGTGCCAGCAGTCTAGACCAAAGCCCCTACGAGCAGTACTTC.

The chain is built from TRBV5-4 and TRBJ2-1; 7 bases agree with TRBD1. The CDR3 is 14 amino acids. Germline lookup yields CDR1 SGHNT and CDR2 YYREEE (reference sequence). Trimming at V came to 3 bases and at J to 7 bases, leaving 7 bases not matched to a gene. CDR3 DNA sequence: TGTGCCAGCAGCTCTCGACAGGGCGGGAATGAGCAGTTCTTC. It codes for CASSSRQGGNEQFF.

The chain uses TRBV11-3 and TRBJ2-1; 8 bases align to TRBD2. The CDR3 runs to 15 residues. V trimming: 5 bases; J trimming: 4 bases; junction bases outside the gene matches: 7. CDR1 and CDR2 (germline): SGHNT, YENEEA. The chain's CDR3 is CASSPRGTSYNEQFF. CDR3 coding DNA: TGTGCCAGCAGCCCCCGTGGGACTAGTTACAATGAGCAGTTCTTC.

CDR3 sequence: CASSLDASGRYEQYF. CDR3 bases: TGTGCCAGCAGCTTAGACGCTAGCGGGAGGTACGAGCAGTACTTC. V usage is TRBV7-2 and J usage is TRBJ2-7; TRBD2 matches 11 bases. CDR1 SGHTA and CDR2 FQGNSA come from the germline V gene. Trimming at V came to 1 base and at J to 4 bases, leaving 3 bases not matched to a gene. The CDR3 is made up of 15 amino acids. Full variable domain (outside the CDR3, taken from reference TRBV7-2 and TRBJ2-7): GAGVSQSPSNKVTEKGKDVELRCDPISGHTALYWYRQSLGQGLEFLIYFQGNSAPDKSGLPSDRFSAERTGGSVSTLTIQRTQQEDSAVYLCASSLDASGRYEQYFGPGTRLTVT.

There are a few counts of this clone. The V gene is TRBV11-1, the J gene TRBJ2-1; 8 nucleotides agree with TRBD2. The CDR3 loop spans 16 amino acids. V trimming: 4 bases; J trimming: 9 bases; junction bases outside the gene matches: 14. The germline CDR1 and CDR2 sequences are SGHAT and FQDESV (reference sequence). This CDR3 is CASSSIRGGPGFEQFF. The CDR3 DNA reads TGTGCCAGCAGCTCGATCCGGGGGGGGCCCGGTTTTGAGCAGTTCTTC.

J is TRBJ2-7 and V is TRBV3-1 (or the pseudogene TRBV3-2), with 11 bases matching TRBD2. Germline CDR1 and CDR2: LGHDT and YNNKEL (reference sequence). This CDR3 has 16 amino acids. V trimming: 0 bases; J trimming: 5 bases; junction bases outside the gene matches: 6. In nucleotides, the CDR3 is TGTGCCAGCAGCCAAGATCTACTAGCGGGAGTCCACGAGCAGTACTTC. The encoded protein is CASSQDLLAGVHEQYF.

The chain joins TRBV7-9 to TRBJ1-4; TRBD1 might be the D (6 bases). Between the trimmed V and J ends, which lost 5 bases and 4 bases, there was a span of 11 bases. This CDR3 is 14 amino acids long. Germline CDR1 reads SEHNR; CDR2 reads FQNEAQ (reference sequence). The CDR3 here is CASSTDSFNEKLFF. The CDR3 bases are TGTGCCAGCAGCACGGACAGTTTTAATGAAAAACTGTTTTTT.

The chain couples TRBV28 to TRBJ1-2, with 7 bases that match TRBD1. The CDR3 has 14 residues. V shed 6 bases, J shed 5 bases, and the junction held 9 bases outside the gene matches. Per the germline V gene, CDR1 is MDHEN and CDR2 is SYDVKM. CDR3 loop: CASSEYTGDYGYTF. The DNA of the CDR3 is TGTGCCAGCAGCGAGTACACAGGGGATTATGGCTACACCTTC.

This chain connects TRBV29-1 to TRBJ1-2, with D perhaps TRBD1 (6 bases). Trimming shortened V by 2 bases and J by 8 bases, and 6 bases separated the two germline ends. The CDR3 covers 10 residues. CDR1 and CDR2 (germline): SQVTM, ANQGSEA. The CDR3 bases are TGCAGCGTTGAAACAGGGGGCTACACCTTC. As protein: CSVETGGYTF.

V usage is TRBV18 and J usage is TRBJ2-1, with 8 bases aligning to TRBD1. With V trimmed by 2 bases and J by 0 bases, 6 bases remained unmatched. This CDR3 contains 17 residues. Germline V gives CDR1 KGHSH, CDR2 LQKENI. CDR3 DNA: TGTGCCAGCTCACCAGGACGACAGGGGATCTCCTACAATGAGCAGTTCTTC. Protein sequence: CASSPGRQGISYNEQFF.

The V gene is TRBV29-1, the J gene TRBJ1-1; D remains ambiguous. The CDR3 loop spans 14 amino acids. CDR1 and CDR2 (germline): SQVTM, ANQGSEA. The ends were cut back, 3 bases at V and 1 base at J, with 12 bases in the middle. The CDR3 loop is CSVDFREKNTEAFF. In DNA form, the CDR3 reads TGCAGCGTTGACTTTCGGGAAAAGAACACTGAAGCTTTCTTT.

The chain is built from TRBV5-1 and TRBJ1-1; unclear D gene. Germline V gene data show CDR1 as SGHRS and CDR2 as YFSETQ. Trimming left V 0 bases short and J 5 bases short, with 8 bases between. The CDR3 consists of 13 residues. The CDR3: CASSLAVLTEAFF. For the CDR3, the DNA is TGCGCCAGCAGCTTGGCCGTTCTTACTGAAGCTTTCTTT.

The chain links TRBV11-1 to TRBJ1-1; possibly TRBD1 for D (6 bases). CDR1 and CDR2 (germline): SGHAT, FQDESV (reference sequence). V lost 1 base, J lost 8 bases, and 11 bases lay in between. This CDR3 is built from 13 residues. The CDR3 DNA reads as TGTGCCAGCAGCTTAGATCCAGGGGCAGAAGCTTTCTTT. This translates into CASSLDPGAEAFF.

The rearrangement uses TRBV4-1 and TRBJ1-1; D unresolved. The ends were cut back, 0 bases at V and 8 bases at J, with 10 bases in the middle. Germline loops: CDR1 MGHRA, CDR2 YSYEKL. This CDR3 is built from 13 residues. DNA for the CDR3: TGCGCCAGCAGCCAAGACGGTATATTAGAAGCTTTCTTT. Protein: CASSQDGILEAFF.

The gene calls are TRBV20-1 and TRBJ2-1, with D maybe TRBD2 (6 bases). CDR1 DFQATT and CDR2 SNEGSKA come from the germline V gene (reference sequence). The CDR3 is 15 amino acids. V was trimmed by 3 bases and J by 0 bases, leaving 12 bases between them. Here the CDR3 reads CSASTGTGSYNEQFF. As DNA, the CDR3 is TGCAGTGCTAGTACCGGGACTGGCTCCTACAATGAGCAGTTCTTC.

The chain uses TRBV28 and TRBJ1-5; 8 bases line up with TRBD1. CDR1 and CDR2 (germline): MDHEN, SYDVKM. V shed 6 bases and J 3 bases; nucleotides not matched to a gene: 16. The CDR3 consists of 18 residues. The CDR3 sequence is CASRTRRQGMKFNQPQHF. The CDR3 bases are TGTGCCAGCAGGACTCGAAGACAGGGGATGAAGTTCAATCAGCCCCAGCATTTT.

This clone was detected only once. The CDR3 nucleotides read TGTGCCAGCAGCCCCTCCGGGAGGAACACTGAAGCTTTCTTT. Its protein product is CASSPSGRNTEAFF. This chain connects TRBV7-9 to TRBJ1-1; unclear D gene. The CDR3 totals 14 residues. Per germline, CDR1 SEHNR and CDR2 FQNEAQ (reference sequence). V was cut by 5 bases and J by 1 base, with 11 bases left in between.

CDR3 protein: CASRRWDYGYTF. Written as DNA, the CDR3 is TGTGCCAGTAGGAGGTGGGACTATGGCTACACCTTC. The genes are TRBV19 and TRBJ1-2; no clear D. With 6 bases removed from V and 3 bases from J, the gap between germline ends came to 8 bases. The CDR3 spans 12 residues. The germline gives CDR1 LNHDA, CDR2 SQIVND (reference sequence).

The chain has TRBV28 and TRBJ1-5, with D possibly being TRBD1 (5 bases). V lost 3 bases to trimming and J lost 6 bases, with 9 bases between them. Germline V gene sequence: CDR1 MDHEN, CDR2 SYDVKM. The CDR3 runs 13 residues. This chain's CDR3 is CASSFFGGQPQHF. CDR3 nucleotide sequence: TGTGCCAGCAGTTTTTTCGGGGGTCAGCCCCAGCATTTT.